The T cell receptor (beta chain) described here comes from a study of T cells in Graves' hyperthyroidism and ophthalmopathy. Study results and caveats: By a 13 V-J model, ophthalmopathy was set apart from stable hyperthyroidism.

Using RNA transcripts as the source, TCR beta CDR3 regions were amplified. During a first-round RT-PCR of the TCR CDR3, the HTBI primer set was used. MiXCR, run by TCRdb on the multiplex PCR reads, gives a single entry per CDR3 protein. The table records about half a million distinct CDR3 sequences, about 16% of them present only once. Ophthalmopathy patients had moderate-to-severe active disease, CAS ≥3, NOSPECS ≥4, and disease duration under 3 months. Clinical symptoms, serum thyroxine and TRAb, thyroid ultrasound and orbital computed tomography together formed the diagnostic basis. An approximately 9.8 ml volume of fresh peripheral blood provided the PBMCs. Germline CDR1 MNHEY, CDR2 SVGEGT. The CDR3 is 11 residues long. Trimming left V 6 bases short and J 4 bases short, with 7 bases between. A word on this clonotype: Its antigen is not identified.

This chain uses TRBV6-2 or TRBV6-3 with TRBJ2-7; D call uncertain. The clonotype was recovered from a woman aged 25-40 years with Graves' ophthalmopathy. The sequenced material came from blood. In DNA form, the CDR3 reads TGTGCCAGCAGACTCCTGTACGAGCAGTACTTC. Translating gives CASRLLYEQYF.